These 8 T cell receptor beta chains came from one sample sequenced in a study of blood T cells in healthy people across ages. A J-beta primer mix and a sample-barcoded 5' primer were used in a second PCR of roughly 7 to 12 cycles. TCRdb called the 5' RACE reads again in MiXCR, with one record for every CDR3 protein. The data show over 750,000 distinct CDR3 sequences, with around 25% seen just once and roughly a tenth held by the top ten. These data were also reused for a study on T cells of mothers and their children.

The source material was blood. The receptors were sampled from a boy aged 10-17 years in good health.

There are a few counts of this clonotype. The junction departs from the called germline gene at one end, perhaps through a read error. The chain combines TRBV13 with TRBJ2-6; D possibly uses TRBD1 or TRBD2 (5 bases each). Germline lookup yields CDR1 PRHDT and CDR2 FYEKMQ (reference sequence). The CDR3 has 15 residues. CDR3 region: CASSPANPGASVLTF. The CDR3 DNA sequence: TGTGCCAGCAGCCCGGCTAATCCCGGGGCCAGCGTCCTGACTTTC.

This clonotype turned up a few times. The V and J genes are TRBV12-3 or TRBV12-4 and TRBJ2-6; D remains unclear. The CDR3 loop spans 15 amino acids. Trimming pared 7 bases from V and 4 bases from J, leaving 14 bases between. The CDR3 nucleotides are TGTGCCAGCACCCAAATCGGGTCCGGGGCCAACGTCCTGACTTTC. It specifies CASTQIGSGANVLTF.

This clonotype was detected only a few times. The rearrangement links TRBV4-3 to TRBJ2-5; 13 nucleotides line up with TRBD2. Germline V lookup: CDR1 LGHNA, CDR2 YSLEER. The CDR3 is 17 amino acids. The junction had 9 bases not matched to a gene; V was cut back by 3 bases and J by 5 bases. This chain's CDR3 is CASSQGLAGSLGETQYF. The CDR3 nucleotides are TGCGCCAGCAGCCAGGGACTAGCGGGGAGCCTAGGGGAGACCCAGTACTTC.

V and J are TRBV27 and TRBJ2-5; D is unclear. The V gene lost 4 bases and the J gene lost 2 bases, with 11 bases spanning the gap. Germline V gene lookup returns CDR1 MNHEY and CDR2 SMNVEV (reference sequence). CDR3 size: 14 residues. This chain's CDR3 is CASSSVDLQETQYF. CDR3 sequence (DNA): TGTGCCAGCAGTTCAGTAGACTTACAAGAGACCCAGTACTTC.

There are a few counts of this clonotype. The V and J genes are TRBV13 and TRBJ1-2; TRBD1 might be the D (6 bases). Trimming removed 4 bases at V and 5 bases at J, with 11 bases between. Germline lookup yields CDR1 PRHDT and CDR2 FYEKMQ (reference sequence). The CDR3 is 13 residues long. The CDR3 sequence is CASSSQRGYGYTF. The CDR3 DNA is TGTGCCAGCAGCTCCCAAAGGGGGTATGGCTACACCTTC.

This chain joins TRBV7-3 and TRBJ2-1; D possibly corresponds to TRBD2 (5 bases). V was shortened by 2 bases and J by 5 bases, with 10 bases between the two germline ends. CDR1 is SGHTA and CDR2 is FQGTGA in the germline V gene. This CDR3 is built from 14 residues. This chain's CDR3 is CASSLRGNNNEQFF. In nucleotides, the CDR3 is TGTGCCAGCAGCTTACGGGGTAACAACAATGAGCAGTTCTTC.

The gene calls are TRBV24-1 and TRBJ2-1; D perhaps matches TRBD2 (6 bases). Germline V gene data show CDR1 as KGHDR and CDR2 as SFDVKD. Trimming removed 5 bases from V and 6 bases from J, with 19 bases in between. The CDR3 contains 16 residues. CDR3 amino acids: CATSGTGRGVFNEQFF. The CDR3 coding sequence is TGTGCCACCAGTGGTACCGGGAGAGGGGTCTTCAATGAGCAGTTCTTC.

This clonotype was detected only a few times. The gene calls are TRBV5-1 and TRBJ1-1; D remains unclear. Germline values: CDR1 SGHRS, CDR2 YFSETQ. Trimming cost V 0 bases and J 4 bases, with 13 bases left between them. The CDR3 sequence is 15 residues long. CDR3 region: CASSLDRVSGTEAFF. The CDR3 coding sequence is TGCGCCAGCAGCTTGGATCGCGTCTCTGGCACTGAAGCTTTCTTT. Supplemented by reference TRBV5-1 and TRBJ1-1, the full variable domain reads KAGVTQTPRYLIKTRGQQVTLSCSPISGHRSVSWYQQTPGQGLQFLFEYFSETQRNKGNFPGRFSGRQFSNSRSEMNVSTLELGDSALYLCASSLDRVSGTEAFFGQGTRLTVV.